These T cell receptor beta chains were read from a single sample in a study of T cell changes during pregnancy in multiple sclerosis. Sequencing was performed with immunoSEQ multiplex PCR; in TCRdb, only in-frame clones are kept and a portion is missing. The sample carries over 50,000 clones, roughly 92% recorded once. The sequences come from CD4+ T cells from peripheral blood mononuclear cells, collected in the third trimester of pregnancy. The receptors derive from a female donor with multiple sclerosis, enrolled in a pregnancy study. Each CDR3 is given with its conserved first and last residue. Each record gives: V gene, clone size, D gene, J gene, CDR3 DNA, CDR3 protein. D genes are given only for firm matches. Rows may omit the clone size; those that give it use once, few, many or a size class.

v_call: TRBV14
clone_size: -
d_call: TRBD1
j_call: TRBJ2-5
cdr3_nt: TGTGCCAGCAGCCACCGCAGGGGGCGGTTGGAGACCCAGTACTTC
cdr3_aa: CASSHRRGRLETQYF

v_call: TRBV27
clone_size: -
d_call: TRBD2
j_call: TRBJ2-7
cdr3_nt: TGTGCCAGCAGTTTACGGGTCGGGACTAGCGGGATTCACTACGAGCAGTACTTC
cdr3_aa: CASSLRVGTSGIHYEQYF

v_call: TRBV7-9
clone_size: -
d_call: -
j_call: TRBJ2-3
cdr3_nt: TGTGCCAGCAGCCTCTCGGGGAGCACAGATACGCAGTATTTT
cdr3_aa: CASSLSGSTDTQYF

v_call: TRBV25-1
clone_size: -
d_call: -
j_call: TRBJ1-1
cdr3_nt: TGTGCCAGCGCAGCTTACAGGACGAACACTGAAGCTTTCTTT
cdr3_aa: CASAAYRTNTEAFF

v_call: TRBV6-6
clone_size: -
d_call: -
j_call: TRBJ1-4
cdr3_nt: TGTGCCAGCAGTTCATCCGGGGCAACTAATGAAAAACTGTTTTTT
cdr3_aa: CASSSSGATNEKLFF

v_call: TRBV9
clone_size: -
d_call: -
j_call: TRBJ2-7
cdr3_nt: TGTGCCAGCAGCGTAGAAGGGGGCTCCTACGAGCAGTACTTC
cdr3_aa: CASSVEGGSYEQYF

v_call: TRBV30
clone_size: -
d_call: -
j_call: TRBJ2-6
cdr3_nt: TGTGCCTGGGGGGCTACCCGAGGATCTGGGGCCAACGTCCTGACTTTC
cdr3_aa: CAWGATRGSGANVLTF

v_call: TRBV7-9
clone_size: -
d_call: -
j_call: TRBJ1-1
cdr3_nt: TGTGCCAGCTCTAGGACACAAAGGAACACTGAAGCTTTCTTT
cdr3_aa: CASSRTQRNTEAFF

v_call: TRBV27
clone_size: -
d_call: TRBD1
j_call: TRBJ1-1
cdr3_nt: TGTGCCAGCAGGCTCCAGGGGGCCTGGACTGAAGCTTTCTTT
cdr3_aa: CASRLQGAWTEAFF

v_call: TRBV4-2
clone_size: once
d_call: -
j_call: TRBJ2-7
cdr3_nt: TGTGCCAGCGGGGAGAGACAGGACTCCTACGAGCAGTACTTC
cdr3_aa: CASGERQDSYEQYF

v_call: TRBV29-1
clone_size: -
d_call: TRBD1
j_call: TRBJ1-1
cdr3_nt: TGCAGCGCCGACGGGGACAGGTTCTCTTTT
cdr3_aa: CSADGDRFSF

v_call: TRBV5-1
clone_size: -
d_call: -
j_call: TRBJ2-3
cdr3_nt: TGCGCCAGCAGCTTGGGAGGGGCCGGGAAGGGACAGCAGTATTTT
cdr3_aa: CASSLGGAGKGQQYF

v_call: TRBV7-9
clone_size: -
d_call: -
j_call: TRBJ2-5
cdr3_nt: TGTGCCAGCACCCGCACACAAGGCACGGGGCGGGGGACCCAGTACTTC
cdr3_aa: CASTRTQGTGRGTQYF

v_call: TRBV2
clone_size: -
d_call: -
j_call: TRBJ1-2
cdr3_nt: TGTGCCAGCAGTGGAGGAATAACATATGGCTACACCTTC
cdr3_aa: CASSGGITYGYTF

v_call: TRBV5-6
clone_size: -
d_call: -
j_call: TRBJ2-2
cdr3_nt: TGTGCCAGCAGCCGACCGGCAGGTCCCAACACCGGGGAGCTGTTTTTT
cdr3_aa: CASSRPAGPNTGELFF

v_call: TRBV5-1
clone_size: -
d_call: -
j_call: TRBJ1-5
cdr3_nt: TGCGCCAGCAGCTTGGGGGAGGGGGGCCCCAATCAGCCCCAGCATTTT
cdr3_aa: CASSLGEGGPNQPQHF

v_call: TRBV10-3
clone_size: -
d_call: TRBD1
j_call: TRBJ1-5
cdr3_nt: TGTGCCATCAGTGACCGTCCCGGGACAGTGAATAGCAATCAGCCCCAGCATTTT
cdr3_aa: CAISDRPGTVNSNQPQHF

v_call: TRBV30
clone_size: -
d_call: TRBD2
j_call: TRBJ2-3
cdr3_nt: TGTGCCTGGAGTACCGGGGGGGCCAAAGATACGCAGTATTTT
cdr3_aa: CAWSTGGAKDTQYF

v_call: TRBV5-1
clone_size: once
d_call: TRBD2
j_call: TRBJ2-5
cdr3_nt: TGCGCCAGCAGCTTGGGATACCGGACGCGGCGGGAGGAGACCCAGTACTTC
cdr3_aa: CASSLGYRTRREETQYF

v_call: TRBV5-1
clone_size: once
d_call: -
j_call: TRBJ1-2
cdr3_nt: TGCGCCAGCAGCTTGGGTCAGGCTTCTAACTATGGCTACACCTTC
cdr3_aa: CASSLGQASNYGYTF

v_call: TRBV10-3
clone_size: -
d_call: TRBD2
j_call: TRBJ2-2
cdr3_nt: TGTGCCATCACCCGGGAGGTGACAAACACCGGGGAGCTGTTTTTT
cdr3_aa: CAITREVTNTGELFF

v_call: TRBV27
clone_size: -
d_call: TRBD1
j_call: TRBJ2-6
cdr3_nt: TGTGCCAGCAGTAGGGACAGAACTGGGGCCAACGTCCTGACTTTC
cdr3_aa: CASSRDRTGANVLTF